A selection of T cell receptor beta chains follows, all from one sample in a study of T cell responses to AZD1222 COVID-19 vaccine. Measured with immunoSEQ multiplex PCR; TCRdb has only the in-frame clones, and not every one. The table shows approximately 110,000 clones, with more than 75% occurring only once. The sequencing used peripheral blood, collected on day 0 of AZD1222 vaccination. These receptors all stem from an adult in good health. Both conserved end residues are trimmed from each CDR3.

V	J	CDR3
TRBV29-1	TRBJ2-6	SVTGQLSGANVLT
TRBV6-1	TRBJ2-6	ASSEHVGSGANVLT
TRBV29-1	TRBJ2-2	SVVKGSGELF
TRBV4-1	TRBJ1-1	ASSQDPGTGNTEAF
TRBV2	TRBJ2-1	ASRTGSNEQF
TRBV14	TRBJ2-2	ASSARLAGTGELF
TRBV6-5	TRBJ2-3	ASRGVGTDTQY
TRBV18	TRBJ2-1	ATQGGGEQF
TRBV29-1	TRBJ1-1	SVAGPNTEAF
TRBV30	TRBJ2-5	AWSVLAGEETQY
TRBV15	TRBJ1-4	ATSRVTGGNEKLF
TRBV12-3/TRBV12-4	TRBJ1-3	ASSFTGNTIY
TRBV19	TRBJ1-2	ASTPGTGKVRLDGYT
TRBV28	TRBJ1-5	ASSFQGTVYSNQPQH
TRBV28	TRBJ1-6	ASSVGHLNSPLH
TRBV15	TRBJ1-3	ATSTGLSGNTIY
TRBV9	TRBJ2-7	ASSVARTAEQY
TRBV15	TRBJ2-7	ATSRDRALGEQY
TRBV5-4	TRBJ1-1	ASSAPHMNTEAF
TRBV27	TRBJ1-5	ASSAGRAGRMNQPQH
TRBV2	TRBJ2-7	ASGGSTGRDEQY
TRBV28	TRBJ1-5	ASSREVGRQPQH
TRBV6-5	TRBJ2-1	ASSHTTEQF
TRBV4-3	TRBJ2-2	ASSQDSLAANTGELF
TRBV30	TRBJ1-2	AWSVQIFYT